This passage covers 17 T cell receptor beta chains from one sample sequenced in a study of cytomegalovirus exposure and HLA in healthy donors. Sequenced by immunoSEQ multiplex PCR; TCRdb stores in-frame clones only, minus some. The sample lists about 330,000 clones, 75% to 90% occurring once. The sequenced sample consisted of PBMCs. These receptors all come from a woman aged 25 to 39 in good health and CMV-seropositive.

V and J are TRBV21-1 and TRBJ2-7; no check of the table's D call, TRBD2, against the DNA was made. TRBV21-1 is a recognized pseudogene. This CDR3 spans 13 amino acids. This CDR3 reads CASSKVGGNEQYF. Written as DNA, the CDR3 is TGTGCCAGCAGCAAAGTCGGAGGGAACGAGCAGTACTTC.

This chain joins TRBV28 and TRBJ1-5; D gene ambiguous. V dropped 7 bases and J dropped 9 bases, with 13 bases sitting between them. Germline V gene data show CDR1 as MDHEN and CDR2 as SYDVKM. This CDR3 spans 12 amino acids. For the CDR3, the DNA is TGTGCCAGCATCACCACTTGGGGGCCCCAGCATTTT. It yields the protein CASITTWGPQHF.

The V and J genes are TRBV6-5 and TRBJ2-2; possibly TRBD2 for D (6 bases). CDR1 and CDR2 from the germline V gene are MNHEY and SVGAGI. Trimming left V 6 bases short and J 4 bases short, with 12 bases between. The length of the CDR3 is 14 residues. CDR3 loop: CASRRISGTGELFF. CDR3 bases: TGTGCCAGCAGGCGTATTAGCGGCACCGGGGAGCTGTTTTTT.

This chain uses TRBV5-4 with TRBJ2-7, with 11 positions matching TRBD1. Trimming cost V 4 bases and J 7 bases; bases outside gene matches: 7. Germline V gene sequence: CDR1 SGHNT, CDR2 YYREEE (reference sequence). CDR3 length: 14 amino acids. The CDR3 nucleotides are TGTGCCAGCAGCCCCGGGACAGGGGGTTATGAGCAGTACTTC. This sequence encodes CASSPGTGGYEQYF.

This rearrangement joins TRBV29-1 to TRBJ2-5, with TRBD1 matching 9 bases. The V and J ends lost 3 bases and 5 bases, in that order; junction bases with no gene match: 7. The germline gives CDR1 SQVTM, CDR2 ANQGSEA. The CDR3 totals 14 residues. CDR3 sequence (DNA): TGCAGCGTTGACGGGACAGGGAGGTGGGAGACCCAGTACTTC. It is translated as CSVDGTGRWETQYF. Full variable domain (rest looked up from reference TRBV29-1 and TRBJ2-5): SAVISQKPSRDICQRGTSLTIQCQVDSQVTMMFWYRQQPGQSLTLIATANQGSEATYESGFVIDKFPISRPNLTFSTLTVSNMSPEDSSIYLCSVDGTGRWETQYFGPGTRLLVL.

V and J are TRBV6-4 and TRBJ2-1; 12 bases line up with TRBD2. Germline CDR1 MRHNA, CDR2 SNTAGT. V was pared by 6 bases and J by 8 bases, with 8 bases of the junction left unmatched. CDR3 length equals 15 residues. The CDR3 region has the DNA TGTGCCAGCAGCCTGACTAGCGGGAGTTCGGATGAGCAGTTCTTC. Translation: CASSLTSGSSDEQFF.

The rearrangement links TRBV15 to TRBJ2-1; D remains ambiguous. V was pared by 1 base and J by 7 bases, with 5 bases between. The CDR3 contains 12 residues. The germline gives CDR1 LNHNV, CDR2 YYDKDF (reference sequence). CDR3 sequence: CATSRARNEQFF. The CDR3 nucleotides are TGTGCCACCAGCAGAGCCAGGAATGAGCAGTTCTTC.

The chain links TRBV11-2 to TRBJ1-1; no definite D call. The CDR3 is made up of 14 amino acids. The V gene's germline CDR1 is SGHAT and CDR2 FQNNGV. The ends were cut back, 2 bases at V and 5 bases at J, with 12 bases in the middle. The CDR3 sequence is CASSLSSPRTEAFF. The CDR3 DNA follows: TGTGCCAGCAGCTTATCCTCCCCGAGGACTGAAGCTTTCTTT. Drawing the rest from reference TRBV11-2 and TRBJ1-1, the complete variable domain is EAGVAQSPRYKIIEKRQSVAFWCNPISGHATLYWYQQILGQGPKLLIQFQNNGVVDDSQLPKDRFSAERLKGVDSTLKIQPAKLEDSAVYLCASSLSSPRTEAFFGQGTRLTVV.

V and J are TRBV28 and TRBJ2-7, with no clear D. This CDR3 has 12 amino acids. Trimming took off 5 bases at V and 7 bases at J, with 12 bases between the two ends. In germline, CDR1 is MDHEN, CDR2 SYDVKM. In DNA, the CDR3 is TGTGCCAGCAGTCCCGGACCCCTAGAGCAGTACTTC. Its translation: CASSPGPLEQYF.

The J gene is TRBJ1-4, the V gene TRBV30; D remains unclear. Germline CDR1 reads GTSNPN; CDR2 reads SVGIG (reference sequence). The CDR3 is 13 amino acids. V was trimmed by 7 bases and J by 4 bases, leaving 13 bases between them. CDR3 nucleotide sequence: TGTGCCTCCTACAGCCTTTTTAATGAAAAACTGTTTTTT. Translation: CASYSLFNEKLFF.

This clone occurred once. This chain uses TRBV4-2 with TRBJ2-7; TRBD2 is a possible D gene (5 bases). Per the germline V gene, CDR1 is LGHNA and CDR2 is YNFKEQ. V was clipped by 3 bases and J by 5 bases, with 14 bases between them. This CDR3 region has 14 residues. The CDR3 reads CASSHTLRGDEQYF. As DNA, the CDR3 is TGTGCCAGCAGCCATACGCTCCGGGGTGACGAGCAGTACTTC.

This chain connects TRBV19 to TRBJ2-2; 7 nucleotides line up with TRBD2. Germline CDR1 and CDR2: LNHDA and SQIVND (reference sequence). This CDR3 contains 14 residues. The trim removed 7 bases at V and 1 base at J, leaving 3 bases unmatched. The CDR3 loop reads CASKASGNTGELFF. CDR3 nucleotides: TGTGCCAGTAAGGCTAGCGGGAACACCGGGGAGCTGTTTTTT.

The rearrangement joins TRBV7-6 to TRBJ1-5; TRBD1 is a possible D gene (6 bases). Trimming left V 1 base short and J 7 bases short, with 20 bases between. CDR1 SGHVS and CDR2 FNYEAQ come from the germline V gene. This CDR3 comprises 17 residues. CDR3 bases: TGTGCCAGCAGCTTAGAGATAGGGGGGTTAGGAGCACAGCCCCAGCATTTT. Residues: CASSLEIGGLGAQPQHF.

The chain joins TRBV7-6 to TRBJ2-2, with D perhaps matching TRBD2 (5 bases). CDR1 and CDR2 (germline): SGHVS, FNYEAQ. This CDR3 spans 17 amino acids. V lost 1 base, J lost 5 bases, and 17 bases lay in between. CDR3 coding DNA: TGTGCCAGCAGCTTAGACTCCAGCGGCCGCGAAACCGGGGAGCTGTTTTTT. It yields the protein CASSLDSSGRETGELFF. The entire variable domain, with the rest obtained from reference TRBV7-6 and TRBJ2-2, is as follows: GAGVSQSPRYKVTKRGQDVALRCDPISGHVSLYWYRQALGQGPEFLTYFNYEAQQDKSGLPNDRFSAERPEGSISTLTIQRTEQRDSAMYRCASSLDSSGRETGELFFGEGSRLTVL.

This chain connects TRBV20-1 to TRBJ2-5; D is perhaps TRBD2 (5 bases). Germline values: CDR1 DFQATT, CDR2 SNEGSKA (reference sequence). The CDR3 consists of 11 residues. V lost 2 bases and J 8 bases, leaving 9 bases between the germline ends. The CDR3 nucleotides read TGCAGTGCTAGAATAGGGAGCACCCAGTACTTC. It yields the protein CSARIGSTQYF.

V usage is TRBV28 and J usage is TRBJ2-3; no firm D call. The V gene lost 3 bases and the J gene lost 9 bases, with 10 bases spanning the gap. This CDR3 is built from 12 residues. The germline gives CDR1 MDHEN, CDR2 SYDVKM. The CDR3 DNA sequence: TGTGCCAGCAGTTTCCCTGGGGTGACGCAGTATTTT. Translated: CASSFPGVTQYF.

The rearrangement joins TRBV4-1 to TRBJ2-5, with 7 nucleotides matching TRBD1. The trim removed 0 bases at V and 1 base at J, leaving 5 bases unmatched. Germline V gives CDR1 MGHRA, CDR2 YSYEKL. The CDR3 totals 16 residues. CDR3 sequence: CASSQDWGTVQETQYF. The CDR3 nucleotides are TGCGCCAGCAGCCAAGATTGGGGGACAGTCCAAGAGACCCAGTACTTC.